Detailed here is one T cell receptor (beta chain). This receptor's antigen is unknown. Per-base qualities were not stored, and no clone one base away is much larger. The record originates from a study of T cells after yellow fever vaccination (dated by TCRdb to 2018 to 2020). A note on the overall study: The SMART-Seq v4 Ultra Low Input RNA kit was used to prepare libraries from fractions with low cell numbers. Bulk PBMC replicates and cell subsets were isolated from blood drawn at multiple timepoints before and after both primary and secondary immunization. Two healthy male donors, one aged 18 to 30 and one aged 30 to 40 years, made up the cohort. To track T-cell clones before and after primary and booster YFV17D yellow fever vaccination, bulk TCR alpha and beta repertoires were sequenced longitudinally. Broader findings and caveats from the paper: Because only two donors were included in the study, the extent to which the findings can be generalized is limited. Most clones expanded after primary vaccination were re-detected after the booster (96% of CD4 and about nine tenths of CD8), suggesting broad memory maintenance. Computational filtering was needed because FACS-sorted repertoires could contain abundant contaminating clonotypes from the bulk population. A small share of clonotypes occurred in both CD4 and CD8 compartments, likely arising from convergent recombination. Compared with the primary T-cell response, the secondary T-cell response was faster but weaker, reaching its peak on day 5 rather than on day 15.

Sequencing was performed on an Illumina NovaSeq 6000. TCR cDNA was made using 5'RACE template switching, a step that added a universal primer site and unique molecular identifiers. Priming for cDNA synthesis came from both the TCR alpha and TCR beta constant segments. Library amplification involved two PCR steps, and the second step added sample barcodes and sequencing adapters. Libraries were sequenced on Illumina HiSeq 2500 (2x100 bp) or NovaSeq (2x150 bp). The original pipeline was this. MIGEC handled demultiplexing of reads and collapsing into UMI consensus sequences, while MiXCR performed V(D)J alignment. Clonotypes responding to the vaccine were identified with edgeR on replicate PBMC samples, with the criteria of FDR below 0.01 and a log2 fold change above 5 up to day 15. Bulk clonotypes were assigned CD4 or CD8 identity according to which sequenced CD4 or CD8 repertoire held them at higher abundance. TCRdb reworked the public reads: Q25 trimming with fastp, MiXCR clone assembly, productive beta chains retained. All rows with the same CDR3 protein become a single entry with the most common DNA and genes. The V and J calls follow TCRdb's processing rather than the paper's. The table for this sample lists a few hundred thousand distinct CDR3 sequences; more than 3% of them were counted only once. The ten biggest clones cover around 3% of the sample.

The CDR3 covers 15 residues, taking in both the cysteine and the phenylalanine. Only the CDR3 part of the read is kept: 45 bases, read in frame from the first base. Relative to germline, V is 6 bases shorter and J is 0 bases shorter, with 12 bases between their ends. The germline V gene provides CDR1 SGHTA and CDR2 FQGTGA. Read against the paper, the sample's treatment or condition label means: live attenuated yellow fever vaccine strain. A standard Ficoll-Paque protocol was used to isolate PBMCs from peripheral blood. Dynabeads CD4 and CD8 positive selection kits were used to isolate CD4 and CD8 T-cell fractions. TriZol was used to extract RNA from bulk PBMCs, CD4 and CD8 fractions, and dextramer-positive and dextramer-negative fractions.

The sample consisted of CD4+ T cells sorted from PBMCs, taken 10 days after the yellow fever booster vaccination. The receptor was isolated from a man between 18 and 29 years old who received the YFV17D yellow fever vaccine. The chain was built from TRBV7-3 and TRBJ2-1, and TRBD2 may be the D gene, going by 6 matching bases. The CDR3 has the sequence CASSFDGSSYNEQFF. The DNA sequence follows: TGTGCCAGCAGTTTCGACGGGAGCTCCTACAATGAGCAGTTCTTC.